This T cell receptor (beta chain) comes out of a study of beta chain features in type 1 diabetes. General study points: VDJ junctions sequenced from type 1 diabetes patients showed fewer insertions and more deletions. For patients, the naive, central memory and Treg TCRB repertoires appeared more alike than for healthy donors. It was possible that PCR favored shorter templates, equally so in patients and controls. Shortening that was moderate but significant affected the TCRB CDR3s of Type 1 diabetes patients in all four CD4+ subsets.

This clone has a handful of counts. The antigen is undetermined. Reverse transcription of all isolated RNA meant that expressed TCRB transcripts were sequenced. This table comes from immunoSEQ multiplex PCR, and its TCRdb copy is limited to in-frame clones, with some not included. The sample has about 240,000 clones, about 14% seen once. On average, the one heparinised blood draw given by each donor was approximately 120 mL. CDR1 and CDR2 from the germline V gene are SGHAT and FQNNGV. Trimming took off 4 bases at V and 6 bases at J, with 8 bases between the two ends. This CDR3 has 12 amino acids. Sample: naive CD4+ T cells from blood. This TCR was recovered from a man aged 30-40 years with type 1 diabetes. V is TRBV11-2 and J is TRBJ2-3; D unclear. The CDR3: CASSSQVDTQYF. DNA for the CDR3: TGTGCCAGCAGCTCCCAGGTGGATACGCAGTATTTT.